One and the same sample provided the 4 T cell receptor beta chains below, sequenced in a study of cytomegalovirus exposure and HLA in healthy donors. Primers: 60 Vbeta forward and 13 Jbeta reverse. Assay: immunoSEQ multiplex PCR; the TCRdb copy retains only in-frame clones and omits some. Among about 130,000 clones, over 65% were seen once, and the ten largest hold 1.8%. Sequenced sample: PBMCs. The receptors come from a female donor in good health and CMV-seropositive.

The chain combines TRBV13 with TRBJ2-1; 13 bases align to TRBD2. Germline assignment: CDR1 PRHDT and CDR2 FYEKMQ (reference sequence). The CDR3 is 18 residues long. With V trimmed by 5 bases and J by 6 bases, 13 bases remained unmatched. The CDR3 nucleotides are TGTGCCAGCAGCCTACGACCTCCACTAGCGGGGGGGACCAATGAGCAGTTCTTC. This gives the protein CASSLRPPLAGGTNEQFF. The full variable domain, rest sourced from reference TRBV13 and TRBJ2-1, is AAGVIQSPRHLIKEKRETATLKCYPIPRHDTVYWYQQGPGQDPQFLISFYEKMQSDKGSIPDRFSAQQFSDYHSELNMSSLELGDSALYFCASSLRPPLAGGTNEQFFGPGTRLTVL.

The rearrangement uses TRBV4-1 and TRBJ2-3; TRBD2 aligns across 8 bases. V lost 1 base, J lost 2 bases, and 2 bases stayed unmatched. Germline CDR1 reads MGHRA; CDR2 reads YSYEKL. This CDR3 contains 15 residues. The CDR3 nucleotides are TGCGCCAGCAGCCAAGTACTAGCGGCCACAGATACGCAGTATTTT. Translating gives CASSQVLAATDTQYF.

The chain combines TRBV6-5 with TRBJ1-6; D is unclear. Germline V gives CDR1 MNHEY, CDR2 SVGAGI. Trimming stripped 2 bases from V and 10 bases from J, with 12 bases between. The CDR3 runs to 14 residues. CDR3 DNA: TGTGCCAGCAGTTACACGAGGGAGGGATCACCCCTCCACTTT. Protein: CASSYTREGSPLHF.

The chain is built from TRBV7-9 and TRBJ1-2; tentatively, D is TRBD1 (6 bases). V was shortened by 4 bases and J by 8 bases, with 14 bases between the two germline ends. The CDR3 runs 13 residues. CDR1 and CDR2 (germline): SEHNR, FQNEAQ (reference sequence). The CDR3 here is CASSWTASNGYTF. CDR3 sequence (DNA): TGTGCCAGCAGCTGGACAGCTAGTAACGGCTACACCTTC.